Shown below are 21 T cell receptor beta chains from a single sample sequenced in a study of identical twins. TCRdb re-called the 5' RACE reads with MiXCR, one entry per CDR3 protein. The sample records about 520,000 distinct CDR3 sequences, less than 25% being singletons. The sample also formed part of further work on T cells expressing NK-cell markers.

Source material: CD4+ T cells sorted from blood. The source is a woman aged 18-30 years in good health.

This clonotype was observed at least ten times. This chain's CDR3 is CSAREVTTNEKLFF. The CDR3 DNA sequence: TGCAGTGCTAGAGAGGTGACAACTAATGAAAAACTGTTTTTT. The chain joins TRBV20-1 to TRBJ1-4; D unclear. This CDR3 spans 14 amino acids. Trimming stripped 0 bases from V and 0 bases from J, with 5 bases between. In germline, CDR1 is DFQATT, CDR2 SNEGSKA (reference sequence).

The table lists this clonotype with a few counts. The chain employs TRBV9 and TRBJ1-2; maybe TRBD1 (6 bases). Trimming stripped 5 bases from V and 3 bases from J, with 20 bases between. Germline CDR1 SGDLS, CDR2 YYNGEE. This CDR3 region has 16 residues. CDR3 DNA sequence: TGTGCCAGCAGTGCGGGGTCTGGGGGGCTCGACTATGGCTACACCTTC. It is translated as CASSAGSGGLDYGYTF.

The chain joins TRBV7-3 to TRBJ1-1; D remains unclear. Germline V CDR1 and CDR2: SGHTA, FQGTGA. The CDR3 is made up of 15 amino acids. V was clipped by 5 bases and J by 2 bases, with 15 bases between them. CDR3 DNA sequence: TGTGCCAGCAGCGCTAAGGCGGGCACAAACACTGAAGCTTTCTTT. It encodes CASSAKAGTNTEAFF.

There are many counts of this clonotype. This chain links TRBV29-1 with TRBJ2-3; D gene uncertain. V was clipped by 6 bases and J by 1 base, with 5 bases between them. The CDR3 spans 11 residues. CDR1 SQVTM and CDR2 ANQGSEA come from the germline V gene. The chain's CDR3 is CSVRGTDTQYF. The DNA of the CDR3 is TGCAGCGTCCGGGGCACAGATACGCAGTATTTT.

The chain joins TRBV20-1 to TRBJ2-7, with 7 bases identical to TRBD2. Germline V gene sequence: CDR1 DFQATT, CDR2 SNEGSKA (reference sequence). J gave up 3 bases and V 1 base, and 9 bases lay outside the gene matches. This CDR3 contains 15 residues. DNA for the CDR3: TGCAGTGCTAGAGGGGGCGCGGGAGCGATCTACGAGCAGTACTTC. Amino acids: CSARGGAGAIYEQYF.

J is TRBJ1-1 and V is TRBV5-1; 9 nucleotides agree with TRBD1. The germline gives CDR1 SGHRS, CDR2 YFSETQ. The CDR3 totals 15 residues. Trimming took 4 bases from V and 6 from J; bases not matched to a gene: 10. In DNA, the CDR3 is TGCGCCAGCAGCGGGAGGGACAGGGCTCTTTCTGAAGCTTTCTTT. Translated, it gives CASSGRDRALSEAFF.

The sample holds a few counts of this clonotype. CDR3 nucleotides: TGCAGTGCTAGAAGGACGGGCGTCGGACAGCGCGCTTCCTACGAGCAGTACTTC. Encoded protein: CSARRTGVGQRASYEQYF. This rearrangement joins TRBV20-1 to TRBJ2-7, with D possibly matching TRBD1 (6 bases). Germline CDR1 reads DFQATT; CDR2 reads SNEGSKA (reference sequence). The CDR3 totals 18 residues. V was shortened by 2 bases and J by 1 base, with 24 bases between the two germline ends.

The J gene is TRBJ1-1, the V gene TRBV11-3; perhaps TRBD1 as D (6 bases). Germline CDR1 reads SGHNT; CDR2 reads YENEEA. The CDR3 is made up of 14 amino acids. With 4 bases removed from V and 6 bases from J, the gap between germline ends came to 15 bases. CDR3 region: CASSYAGAGAEAFF. The CDR3 nucleotides read TGTGCCAGCAGCTACGCAGGGGCAGGCGCTGAAGCTTTCTTT.

The chain has TRBV4-3 and TRBJ2-3; unclear D gene. Germline V lookup: CDR1 LGHNA, CDR2 YSLEER. The CDR3 runs to 15 residues. V was shortened by 0 bases and J by 1 base, with 8 bases between the two germline ends. CDR3 sequence: CASSQENPRTDTQYF. Here the CDR3 DNA reads TGCGCCAGCAGCCAAGAGAACCCCCGCACAGATACGCAGTATTTT.

At least ten counts were recorded for this clonotype. The CDR3 DNA reads TGCAGCGTTGATCGGAGGGATACGCAGTATTTT. It specifies CSVDRRDTQYF. This chain joins TRBV29-1 and TRBJ2-3; a possible D gene is TRBD2 (5 bases). The germline V and J ends were trimmed by 3 bases and 6 bases, with 7 bases remaining between them. This CDR3 is built from 11 residues. CDR1 SQVTM and CDR2 ANQGSEA come from the germline V gene.

This clonotype was observed a few times. This chain connects TRBV20-1 to TRBJ2-1, with 7 bases matching TRBD1. Looked up from germline, CDR1 is DFQATT and CDR2 is SNEGSKA (reference sequence). The CDR3 covers 14 residues. With 6 bases clipped from V and 4 bases from J, the junction kept 9 bases outside the gene matches. The CDR3 DNA reads TGCAGTGCAGTCGATAACAGGGGATACAATGAGCAGTTCTTC. Its translation: CSAVDNRGYNEQFF.

This clonotype has only a few counts. The chain carries TRBV20-1 and TRBJ2-5; 9 bases agree with TRBD1. This CDR3 is 13 amino acids long. J was trimmed by 7 bases and V by 6 bases; bases with no gene match: 9. Germline V CDR1 and CDR2: DFQATT, SNEGSKA (reference sequence). In DNA, the CDR3 is TGCAGTGCGAAGACAGGGGGGACTGGGACCCAGTACTTC. Its translation: CSAKTGGTGTQYF.

V and J are TRBV11-3 and TRBJ1-1, with TRBD1 matching 8 bases. The CDR3 is 15 amino acids. J lost 2 bases, V lost 3 bases, and 5 bases had no gene match. Germline CDR1 and CDR2: SGHNT and YENEEA. For the CDR3, the DNA is TGTGCCAGCAGCTTCGCAGGGGGCCTAAACACTGAAGCTTTCTTT. Protein sequence: CASSFAGGLNTEAFF.

This clonotype was detected a few times. J is TRBJ1-2 and V is TRBV27; D call uncertain. The CDR3 totals 14 residues. The germline V gene encodes CDR1 MNHEY and CDR2 SMNVEV (reference sequence). Trimming took 3 bases from V and 3 from J, leaving 11 bases between them. CDR3 sequence reads: CASSFADGYYGYTF. Here the CDR3 DNA reads TGTGCCAGCAGTTTTGCGGACGGCTACTATGGCTACACCTTC.

This clonotype was seen more than once but under ten times. V and J are TRBV7-6 and TRBJ2-3; 8 nucleotides agree with TRBD2. Germline V gives CDR1 SGHVS, CDR2 FNYEAQ. Trimming took 7 bases from V and 4 from J; bases not matched to a gene: 4. This CDR3 is built from 13 residues. In DNA form, the CDR3 reads TGTGCCAGCACCACGGGAGGGCCAGATACGCAGTATTTT. Encoded protein: CASTTGGPDTQYF.

This clonotype was picked up a small number of times. The chain combines TRBV5-6 with TRBJ1-1; D is undetermined. CDR3 length: 11 residues. Deletions cut 0 bases from V and 7 bases from J, with 4 bases between. Germline CDR1 reads SGHDT; CDR2 reads YYEEEE. The CDR3 bases are TGTGCCAGCAGCTTGGAAGGTGAAGCTTTCTTT. Its translation: CASSLEGEAFF.

The rearrangement uses TRBV11-2 and TRBJ2-3, with TRBD1 identical over 7 bases. Trimming cost V 5 bases and J 3 bases; bases outside gene matches: 11. The CDR3 extends over 16 amino acids. Germline CDR1 and CDR2: SGHAT and FQNNGV. CDR3 in amino acids: CASSPEQGFRTDTQYF. The DNA for the CDR3 is TGTGCCAGCAGCCCTGAACAGGGGTTTCGTACAGATACGCAGTATTTT.

This clonotype was counted a few times. This sequence joins TRBV6-5 and TRBJ2-7; TRBD2 matches at 10 bases. The V gene's germline CDR1 is MNHEY and CDR2 SVGAGI. The CDR3 has 14 amino acids. Trimming at V came to 3 bases and at J to 2 bases, leaving 1 base not matched to a gene. DNA for the CDR3: TGTGCCAGCAGTTATAGCGGGAGGACCTACGAGCAGTACTTC. This sequence encodes CASSYSGRTYEQYF.

This clonotype was counted between two and nine times. The chain employs TRBV4-2 and TRBJ2-5; TRBD2 agrees at 13 bases. Germline V gene sequence: CDR1 LGHNA, CDR2 YNFKEQ. CDR3 length: 17 residues. J was trimmed by 4 bases and V by 2 bases; bases with no gene match: 7. CDR3 residues: CASSQTGTSGAGETQYF. CDR3 DNA sequence: TGTGCCAGCAGCCAAACCGGGACTAGCGGGGCGGGAGAGACCCAGTACTTC.

The gene calls are TRBV18 and TRBJ2-1; no clear D. The germline V gene has CDR1 KGHSH and CDR2 LQKENI. With 6 bases removed from V and 9 bases from J, the gap between germline ends came to 15 bases. The CDR3 runs to 13 residues. CDR3 DNA: TGTGCCAGCTCGCCAGGTGACACGGGTGAGCAGTTCTTC. Its protein product is CASSPGDTGEQFF.

The V and J genes are TRBV9 and TRBJ2-3; 7 positions match TRBD1. V lost 0 bases, J lost 2 bases, and 12 bases stayed unmatched. The CDR3 runs 18 residues. Germline V gives CDR1 SGDLS, CDR2 YYNGEE. CDR3 nucleotide sequence: TGTGCCAGCAGCGTAGATTTATCGGACAGGAGATCCACAGATACGCAGTATTTT. As protein: CASSVDLSDRRSTDTQYF.